This T cell receptor beta chain was captured in a study of post-analysis software for immune sequencing data. Study results and caveats: Relative to controls, patients had a handful of TRBV segments at higher frequency, with TRBV5-6, TRBV5-1 and TRBV20-1 among these.

This clonotype occurred a few times. Its antigen is not known. This CDR3 is built from 14 residues. V lost 2 bases to trimming and J lost 3 bases, with 8 bases between them. Researchers reported that TCR beta cDNA libraries carried unique molecular identifiers. TCRdb re-called the PCR reads through MiXCR, storing one row per CDR3 protein. The data contain almost 700,000 distinct CDR3 sequences, around 60% of them singletons. Sequencing was performed on blood. V and J are TRBV12-3 or TRBV12-4 and TRBJ1-5; tentatively, D is TRBD1 (6 bases). This receptor was taken from a girl aged 2-10 years with multiple sclerosis. The CDR3 DNA follows: TGTGCCAGCAGTTTAAGACAGGTCAATCAGCCCCAGCATTTT. Amino acids: CASSLRQVNQPQHF.